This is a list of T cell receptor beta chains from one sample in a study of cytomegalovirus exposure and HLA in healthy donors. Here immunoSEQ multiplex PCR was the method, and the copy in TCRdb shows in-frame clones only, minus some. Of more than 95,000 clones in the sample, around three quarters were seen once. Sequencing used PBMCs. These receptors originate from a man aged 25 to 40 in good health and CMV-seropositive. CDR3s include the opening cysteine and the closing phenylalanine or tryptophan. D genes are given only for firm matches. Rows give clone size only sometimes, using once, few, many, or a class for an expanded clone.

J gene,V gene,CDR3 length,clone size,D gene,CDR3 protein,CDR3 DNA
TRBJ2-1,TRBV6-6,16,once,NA,CASRGEADLTPNEQFF,TGTGCCAGCAGGGGTGAGGCGGATCTAACTCCCAATGAGCAGTTCTTC
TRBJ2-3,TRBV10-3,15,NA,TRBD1,CAITQRTGNTDTQYF,TGTGCCATCACTCAAAGGACAGGGAACACAGATACGCAGTATTTT
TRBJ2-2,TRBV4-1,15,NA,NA,CASSQEWQGIGELFF,TGCGCCAGCAGCCAAGAATGGCAGGGGATCGGGGAGCTGTTTTTT
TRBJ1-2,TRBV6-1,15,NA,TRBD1,CASSDHGQGDYGYTF,TGTGCCAGCAGTGACCACGGTCAGGGGGACTATGGCTACACCTTC
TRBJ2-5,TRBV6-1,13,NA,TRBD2,CAGLAGAQETQYF,TGTGCCGGACTAGCGGGGGCCCAAGAGACCCAGTACTTC
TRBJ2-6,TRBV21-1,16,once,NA,CASSKDSSSGANVLTF,TGTGCCAGCAGCAAAGATTCGAGCTCTGGGGCCAACGTCCTGACTTTC
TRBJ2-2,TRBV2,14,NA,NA,CASSVIGGTGELFF,TGTGCCAGCAGTGTTATAGGGGGCACCGGGGAGCTGTTTTTT
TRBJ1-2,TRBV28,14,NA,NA,CASSQRAGSYGYTF,TGTGCCAGCAGTCAGCGGGCGGGATCCTATGGCTACACCTTC
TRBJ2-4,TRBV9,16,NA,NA,CASSVLRDKAKNIQYF,TGTGCCAGCAGCGTCCTCAGGGACAAAGCCAAAAACATTCAGTACTTC
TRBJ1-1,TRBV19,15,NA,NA,CASSIVPTPGIEAFF,TGTGCCAGTAGTATAGTCCCCACCCCAGGGATTGAAGCTTTCTTT
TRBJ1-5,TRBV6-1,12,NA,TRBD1,CAEGQGNQPQHF,TGTGCCGAGGGACAGGGAAATCAGCCCCAGCATTTT
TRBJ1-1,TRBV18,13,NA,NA,CASTEDRNTEAFF,TGTGCCAGCACAGAGGACAGGAACACTGAAGCTTTCTTT
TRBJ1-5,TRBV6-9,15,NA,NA,CASSYSDSSNQPQHF,TGTGCCAGCAGTTACAGTGATTCTAGCAATCAGCCCCAGCATTTT
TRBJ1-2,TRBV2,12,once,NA,CASSQDNYGYTF,TGTGCCAGCAGCCAGGATAACTATGGCTACACCTTC
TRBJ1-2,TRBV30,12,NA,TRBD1,CAWTLTGSGYTF,TGTGCCTGGACCCTGACAGGGAGCGGCTACACCTTC
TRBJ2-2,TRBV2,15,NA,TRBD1,CASSVRDRGSGELFF,TGTGCCAGCAGTGTAAGAGACAGGGGTTCCGGGGAGCTGTTTTTT
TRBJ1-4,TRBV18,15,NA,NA,CASSPLLAESEKLFF,TGTGCCAGCTCACCACTCCTGGCGGAGAGCGAAAAACTGTTTTTT
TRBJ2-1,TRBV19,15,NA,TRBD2,CASSRLAGTNNEQFF,TGTGCCAGTAGCCGTCTAGCGGGAACTAACAATGAGCAGTTCTTC
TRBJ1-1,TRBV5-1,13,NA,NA,CASSSVVNTEAFF,TGCGCCAGCAGCTCGGTGGTGAACACTGAAGCTTTCTTT